This entry lists 15 T cell receptor beta chains sequenced from one sample in a study of T cells in Graves' hyperthyroidism and ophthalmopathy. What was amplified from RNA transcripts were TCR beta CDR3 regions. When the TCR CDR3 underwent first-round RT-PCR, the HTBI primer set was used. TCRdb recomputed calls from the multiplex PCR reads with MiXCR, one row per CDR3 protein. The sample yields approximately 590,000 distinct CDR3 sequences, more than 15% seen once. Sequenced: blood. These receptors originate from a woman aged 25 to 39 with Graves' hyperthyroidism.

The gene calls are TRBV5-5 and TRBJ2-3; no firm D call. This CDR3 region has 19 residues. Germline loops: CDR1 SGHKS, CDR2 YYEKEE (reference sequence). Between the trimmed V and J ends, which lost 0 bases and 2 bases, there was a span of 22 bases. CDR3 sequence reads: CASSLVRNSISHNTDTQYF. CDR3 coding DNA: TGTGCCAGCAGCTTGGTTAGGAACTCCATCTCTCACAACACAGATACGCAGTATTTT.

Only a few counts were recorded for this clonotype. Since a much larger clone is just one base distant, this may be a read error. The rearrangement joins TRBV20-1 to TRBJ2-1; 9 nucleotides agree with TRBD2. The germline CDR1 and CDR2 sequences are DFQATT and SNEGSKA (reference sequence). The CDR3 extends over 12 amino acids. V lost 4 bases to trimming and J lost 10 bases; unmatched junction nucleotides: 5. The CDR3 sequence is CSATSSGNEQFF. CDR3 DNA sequence: TGCAGTGCTACCTCTAGCGGGAACGAGCAGTTCTTC.

The sample holds one count of this clonotype. V usage is TRBV7-3 and J usage is TRBJ2-1; possible D gene TRBD2, 6 bases. CDR1 and CDR2 (germline): SGHTA, FQGTGA. The CDR3 is made up of 15 amino acids. V lost 5 bases and J lost 0, with 11 bases in between. The CDR3 protein is CASSVGGTSYNEQFF. For the CDR3, the DNA is TGTGCCAGCAGCGTAGGCGGGACCTCCTACAATGAGCAGTTCTTC.

Many counts were recorded for this clonotype. The CDR3 is CASSPTGTGVADTQYF. DNA of the CDR3: TGTGCCAGCAGTCCTACCGGGACAGGGGTTGCAGATACGCAGTATTTT. V usage is TRBV12-3 or TRBV12-4 and J usage is TRBJ2-3; 10 bases line up with TRBD1. The CDR3 has 16 residues. J lost 4 bases, V lost 5 bases, and 9 bases had no gene match.

This clonotype was detected only a few times. The V gene is TRBV10-3, the J gene TRBJ2-1; 14 positions agree with TRBD2. This CDR3 has 14 amino acids. The V gene's germline CDR1 is ENHRY and CDR2 SYGVKD. V dropped 10 bases and J dropped 9; count of bases not matched to a gene: 8. CDR3 sequence: CASKGLAGDPEQFF. DNA for the CDR3: TGTGCCAGTAAGGGACTAGCGGGAGACCCTGAGCAGTTCTTC.

This clonotype was observed many times. The V and J genes are TRBV7-6 and TRBJ2-3; D unresolved. V lost 2 bases, J lost 4 bases, and 7 bases lay in between. This CDR3 region has 13 residues. CDR1 and CDR2 from the germline V gene are SGHVS and FNYEAQ. The chain's CDR3 is CASSLRVSDTQYF. The DNA for the CDR3 is TGTGCCAGCAGCTTACGAGTTTCAGATACGCAGTATTTT.

This clonotype was counted many times. The chain combines TRBV7-8 with TRBJ2-3, with 8 bases lining up with TRBD2. The CDR3 spans 17 residues. CDR1 and CDR2 (germline): SGHVS, FQNEAQ. V was pared by 4 bases and J by 3 bases, with 12 bases of the junction left unmatched. CDR3 in amino acids: CASSSNGRAGATDTQYF. CDR3 sequence (DNA): TGTGCCAGCAGCTCCAACGGGAGGGCGGGAGCGACAGATACGCAGTATTTT.

A word on this clonotype: It may be a read error: a sequence one base away is much more abundant. This rearrangement joins TRBV7-3 to TRBJ2-7; tentatively, D is TRBD2 (7 bases). CDR1 and CDR2 from the germline V gene are SGHTA and FQGTGA. CDR3 size: 12 residues. CDR3 nucleotides: TGTGCCAGCGGCGGGGGCGTCTACGGGCAGTACTTC. Residues: CASGGGVYGQYF.

The chain recombines TRBV6-1 with TRBJ1-6; 9 nucleotides line up with TRBD1. In germline, CDR1 is MNHNS, CDR2 SASEGT. This CDR3 region has 14 residues. The ends lost 7 bases at V and 8 bases at J; junction bases unmatched: 6. In DNA, the CDR3 is TGTGCCAGCAACGTACAGGGGGCGGATTCACCCCTCCACTTT. It specifies CASNVQGADSPLHF.

This clonotype was seen a few times. The V and J genes are TRBV7-2 and TRBJ2-7; 10 bases match TRBD2. The CDR3 runs to 15 residues. The ends lost 3 bases at V and 3 bases at J; junction bases unmatched: 5. CDR1 is SGHTA, CDR2 FQGNSA, per germline. CDR3 in DNA: TGTGCCAGCAGCTTTTACCCTAGCGGGAGCTACGAGCAGTACTTC. The encoded protein is CASSFYPSGSYEQYF.

This chain links TRBV4-2 with TRBJ2-5; 10 positions match TRBD2. The CDR3 has 18 amino acids. With 1 base clipped from V and 4 bases from J, the junction kept 12 bases outside the gene matches. The germline gives CDR1 LGHNA, CDR2 YNFKEQ. The CDR3 loop is CASSQVASGSNNRETQYF. CDR3 nucleotides: TGTGCCAGCAGCCAAGTGGCTAGCGGGAGCAATAATCGAGAGACCCAGTACTTC.

CDR3 nucleotide sequence: TGTGCCAGCAGCTTCGACGTTGCCCAAGAGACCCAGTACTTC. It encodes CASSFDVAQETQYF. The chain employs TRBV7-9 and TRBJ2-5; D is undetermined. The length of the CDR3 is 14 residues. Per germline, CDR1 SEHNR and CDR2 FQNEAQ (reference sequence). Trimming took off 3 bases at V and 1 base at J, with 9 bases between the two ends.

The chain uses TRBV12-3 or TRBV12-4 and TRBJ2-3, with a weak D call TRBD2 (7 bases). V was clipped by 6 bases and J by 4 bases, with 23 bases between them. CDR3 length: 17 residues. The CDR3 nucleotides read TGTGCCAGCAGCGACCAGAGGGGGGGAGGAAGCCCAGATACGCAGTATTTT. It translates to CASSDQRGGGSPDTQYF.

This clonotype was counted ten times or more. Here the CDR3 reads CSASWEGRYTGELFF. As DNA, the CDR3 is TGCAGTGCTAGTTGGGAGGGCCGTTACACCGGGGAGCTGTTTTTT. The V and J genes are TRBV20-1 and TRBJ2-2; 7 positions match TRBD2. Germline-derived CDR1 and CDR2 are DFQATT and SNEGSKA (reference sequence). With 3 bases clipped from V and 3 bases from J, the junction kept 7 bases outside the gene matches. This CDR3 has 15 amino acids.

The V gene is TRBV5-1, the J gene TRBJ2-7; D uncertain. Trimming took off 4 bases at V and 4 bases at J, with 15 bases between the two ends. The CDR3 consists of 14 residues. Germline V gives CDR1 SGHRS, CDR2 YFSETQ. CDR3 coding DNA: TGCGCCAGCAGCGCGGTACTTAGTACTTACGAGCAGTACTTC. As protein: CASSAVLSTYEQYF.